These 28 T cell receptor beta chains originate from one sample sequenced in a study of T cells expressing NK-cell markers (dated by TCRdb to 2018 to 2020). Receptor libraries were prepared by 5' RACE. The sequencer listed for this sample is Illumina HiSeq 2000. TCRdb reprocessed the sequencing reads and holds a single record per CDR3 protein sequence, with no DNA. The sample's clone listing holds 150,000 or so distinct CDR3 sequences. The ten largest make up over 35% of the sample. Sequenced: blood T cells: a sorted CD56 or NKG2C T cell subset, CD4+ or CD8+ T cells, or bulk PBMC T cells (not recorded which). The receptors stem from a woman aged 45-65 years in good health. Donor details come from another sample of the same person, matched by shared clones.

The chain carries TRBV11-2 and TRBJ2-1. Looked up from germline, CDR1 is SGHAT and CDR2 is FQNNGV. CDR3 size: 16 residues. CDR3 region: CASSLDGGRPYNEQFF.

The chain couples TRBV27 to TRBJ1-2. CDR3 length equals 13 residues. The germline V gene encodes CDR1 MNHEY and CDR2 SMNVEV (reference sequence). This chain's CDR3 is CASSLGVAEGYTF.

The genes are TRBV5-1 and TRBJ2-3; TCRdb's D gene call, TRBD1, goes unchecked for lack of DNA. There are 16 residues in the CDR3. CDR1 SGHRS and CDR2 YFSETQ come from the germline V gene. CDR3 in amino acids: CASSEGQGSSTDTQYF. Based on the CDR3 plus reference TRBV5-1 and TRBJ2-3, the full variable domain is KAGVTQTPRYLIKTRGQQVTLSCSPISGHRSVSWYQQTPGQGLQFLFEYFSETQRNKGNFPGRFSGRQFSNSRSEMNVSTLELGDSALYLCASSEGQGSSTDTQYFGPGTRLTVL.

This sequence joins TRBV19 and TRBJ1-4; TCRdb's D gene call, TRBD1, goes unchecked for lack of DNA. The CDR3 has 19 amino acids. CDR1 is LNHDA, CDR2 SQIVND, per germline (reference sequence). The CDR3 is CASSIDRLTASATNEKLFF.

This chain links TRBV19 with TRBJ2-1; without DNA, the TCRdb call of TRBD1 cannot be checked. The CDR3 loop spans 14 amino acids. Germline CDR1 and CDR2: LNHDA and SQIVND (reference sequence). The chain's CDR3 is CASSLGTGIEEQFF.

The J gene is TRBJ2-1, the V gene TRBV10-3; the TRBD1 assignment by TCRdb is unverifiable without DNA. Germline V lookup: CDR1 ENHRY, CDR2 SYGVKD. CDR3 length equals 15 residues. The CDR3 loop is CAISGGTGDLNEQFF.

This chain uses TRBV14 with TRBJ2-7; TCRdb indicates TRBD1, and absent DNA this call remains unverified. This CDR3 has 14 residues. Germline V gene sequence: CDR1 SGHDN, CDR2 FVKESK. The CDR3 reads CASSRWGGESEQYF.

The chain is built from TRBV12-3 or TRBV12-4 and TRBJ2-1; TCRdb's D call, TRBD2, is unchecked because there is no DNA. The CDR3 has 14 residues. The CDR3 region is CASRTDFSYNEQFF.

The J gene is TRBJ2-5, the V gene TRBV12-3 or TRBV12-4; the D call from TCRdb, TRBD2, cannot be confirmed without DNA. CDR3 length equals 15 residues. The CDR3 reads CASSLRTSGQETQYF.

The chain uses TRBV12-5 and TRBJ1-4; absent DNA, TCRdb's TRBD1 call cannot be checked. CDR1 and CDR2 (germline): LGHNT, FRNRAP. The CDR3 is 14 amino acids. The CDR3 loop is CASAPGAGYEKLFF.

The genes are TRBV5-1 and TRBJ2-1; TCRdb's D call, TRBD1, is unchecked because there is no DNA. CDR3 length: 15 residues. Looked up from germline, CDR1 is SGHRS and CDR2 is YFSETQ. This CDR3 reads CASSDAYRGEDEQFF.

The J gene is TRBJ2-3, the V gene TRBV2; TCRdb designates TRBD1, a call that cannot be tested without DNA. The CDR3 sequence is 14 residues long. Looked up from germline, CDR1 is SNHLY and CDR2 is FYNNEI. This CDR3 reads CASEGTVSTDTQYF.

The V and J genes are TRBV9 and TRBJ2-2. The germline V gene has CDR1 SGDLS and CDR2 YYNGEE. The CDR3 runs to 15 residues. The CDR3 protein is CASSEKRQRTGELFF.

The CDR3: CASRTGGPEAFF. V usage is TRBV11-2 and J usage is TRBJ1-1; lacking DNA, the TRBD1 call made by TCRdb goes unchecked. This CDR3 has 12 amino acids. From germline, CDR1 is SGHAT and CDR2 FQNNGV. Drawing the rest from reference TRBV11-2 and TRBJ1-1, the complete variable domain is EAGVAQSPRYKIIEKRQSVAFWCNPISGHATLYWYQQILGQGPKLLIQFQNNGVVDDSQLPKDRFSAERLKGVDSTLKIQPAKLEDSAVYLCASRTGGPEAFFGQGTRLTVV.

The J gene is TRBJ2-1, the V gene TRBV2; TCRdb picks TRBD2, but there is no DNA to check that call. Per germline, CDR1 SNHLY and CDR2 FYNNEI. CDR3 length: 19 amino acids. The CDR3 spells CASSEAAPLIAGGYNEQFF.

The CDR3 sequence: CASGYATDGGGYTF. The chain joins TRBV7-9 to TRBJ1-2; TCRdb reports TRBD1, a call that lacks DNA to check it against. Germline V gene sequence: CDR1 SEHNR, CDR2 FQNEAQ (reference sequence). The CDR3 has 14 amino acids.

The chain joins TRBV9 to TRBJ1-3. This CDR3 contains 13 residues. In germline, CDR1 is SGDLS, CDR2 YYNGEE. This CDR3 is CASSLNTGNTIYF.

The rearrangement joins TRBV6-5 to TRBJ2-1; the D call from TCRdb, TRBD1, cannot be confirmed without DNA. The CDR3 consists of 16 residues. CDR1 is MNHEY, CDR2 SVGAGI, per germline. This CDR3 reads CASSYSNRLPYNEQFF.

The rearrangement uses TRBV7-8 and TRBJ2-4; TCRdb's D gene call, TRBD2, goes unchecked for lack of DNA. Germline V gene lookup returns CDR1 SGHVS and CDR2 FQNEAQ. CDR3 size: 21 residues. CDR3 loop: CASSLPPRGGSGILAKNIQYF.

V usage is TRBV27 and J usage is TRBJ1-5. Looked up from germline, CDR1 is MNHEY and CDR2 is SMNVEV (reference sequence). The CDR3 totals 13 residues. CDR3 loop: CASSSYSNQPQHF.

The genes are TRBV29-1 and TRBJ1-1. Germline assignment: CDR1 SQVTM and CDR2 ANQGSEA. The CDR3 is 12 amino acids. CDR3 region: CSVLSQNTEAFF.

The CDR3 sequence: CASLDPTRASGANVLTF. V gene TRBV12-3 or TRBV12-4 combines with J gene TRBJ2-6; TCRdb reports TRBD2, a call that lacks DNA to check it against. The CDR3 runs to 17 residues.

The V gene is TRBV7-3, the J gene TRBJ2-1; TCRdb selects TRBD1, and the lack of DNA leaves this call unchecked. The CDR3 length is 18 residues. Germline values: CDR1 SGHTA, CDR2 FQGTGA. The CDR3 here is CASSLYLPRGTGVNEQFF.

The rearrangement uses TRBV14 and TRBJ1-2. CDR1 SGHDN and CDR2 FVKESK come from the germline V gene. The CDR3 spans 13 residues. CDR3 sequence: CASSQAYNYGYTF.

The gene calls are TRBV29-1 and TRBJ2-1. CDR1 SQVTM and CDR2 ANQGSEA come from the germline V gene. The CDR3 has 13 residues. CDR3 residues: CSVSHASYNEQFF.

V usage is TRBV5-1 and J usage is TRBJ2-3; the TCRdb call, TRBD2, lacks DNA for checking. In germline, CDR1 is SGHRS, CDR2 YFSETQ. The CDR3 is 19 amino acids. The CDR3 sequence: CASSSRNPGLAGPTDTQYF.

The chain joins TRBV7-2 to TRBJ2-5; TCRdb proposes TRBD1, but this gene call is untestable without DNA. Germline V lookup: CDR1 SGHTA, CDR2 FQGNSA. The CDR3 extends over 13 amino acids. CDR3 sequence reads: CASSSDPEETQYF.

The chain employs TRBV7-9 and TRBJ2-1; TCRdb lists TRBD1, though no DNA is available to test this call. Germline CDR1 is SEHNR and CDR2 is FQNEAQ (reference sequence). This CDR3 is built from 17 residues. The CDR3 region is CASSPKSDRGPFNEQFF. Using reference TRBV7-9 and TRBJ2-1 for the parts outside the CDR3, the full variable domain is DTGVSQNPRHKITKRGQNVTFRCDPISEHNRLYWYRQTLGQGPEFLTYFQNEAQLEKSRLLSDRFSAERPKGSFSTLEIQRTEQGDSAMYLCASSPKSDRGPFNEQFFGPGTRLTVL.